This is a list of T cell receptor beta chains from one sample in a study of blood T cell repertoires in COVID-19. The method was immunoSEQ multiplex PCR; TCRdb's version includes in-frame clones alone and lacks a portion of them. Of about 80,000 clones in the sample, more than 70% were seen once. Source material: peripheral blood. The source of these receptors is a man older than 75 with active or convalescent COVID-19. The CDR3 runs from the conserved cysteine through the conserved F or W. The D gene is left open where the match is weak. Expanded clones get a size class; other rows say once, few or many, or leave the size out.

j_call clone_size v_call cdr3_length d_call cdr3_nt cdr3_aa
TRBJ1-1 . TRBV5-1 14 . TGCGCCAGCAGCTCGAGGAGTCAGAACACTGAAGCTTTCTTT CASSSRSQNTEAFF
TRBJ1-5 . TRBV9 16 . TGTGCCAGCAGCGTAGGAACAGGCGATAGCAATCAGCCCCAGCATTTT CASSVGTGDSNQPQHF
TRBJ2-7 . TRBV29-1 13 . TGCAGCGTCGAAGGACAGTCTGCCTACGAGCAGTACTTC CSVEGQSAYEQYF
TRBJ1-3 . TRBV5-1 16 TRBD1 TGCGCCAGCAGCTCCCTCGGACAGGGGAATGGAAACACCATATATTTT CASSSLGQGNGNTIYF
TRBJ1-3 . TRBV7-2 16 TRBD1 TGTGCCAGCAGCTTACGTACCGGGACAGCTGGAAACACCATATATTTT CASSLRTGTAGNTIYF
TRBJ2-1 . TRBV5-1 15 TRBD1 TGCGCCAGCAGCTTGGGGCAGGGGGCCTACAATGAGCAGTTCTTC CASSLGQGAYNEQFF
TRBJ1-1 . TRBV5-6 13 . TGTGCCAGCGCCGGGACATTGAACACTGAAGCTTTCTTT CASAGTLNTEAFF
TRBJ2-1 . TRBV5-5 16 . TGTGCCAGCATCCCCCAGGCGGGAACTTACAATAATGAGCAGTTCTTC CASIPQAGTYNNEQFF
TRBJ2-7 once TRBV20-1 11 . TGCAGTGTCCTCAGGGGCTACGAGCAGTACTTC CSVLRGYEQYF
TRBJ1-6 . TRBV2 15 TRBD1 TGTGCCAGCAGTAGTGACAGGGTCGGGCATTCACCCCTCCACTTT CASSSDRVGHSPLHF
TRBJ2-3 . TRBV27 13 . TGTGCCAGCAGTCGACCCGGGAACAATACGCAGTATTTT CASSRPGNNTQYF
TRBJ1-2 . TRBV11-2 13 . TGTGCCAGCCGCTCGACAGGTTACTATGGCTACACCTTC CASRSTGYYGYTF
TRBJ2-7 . TRBV10-3 16 TRBD2 TGTGCCATCAGTGAGTCAGCTAGCGGGTTCACCTACGAGCAGTACTTC CAISESASGFTYEQYF
TRBJ1-2 . TRBV3-1/TRBV3-2 13 TRBD1 TGTGCCAGCAGCCCGACAGGGAGTGGCGGCTACACCTTC CASSPTGSGGYTF
TRBJ2-3 . TRBV7-9 15 . TGTGCCAGCAGCCAACAGGGAACTAGCACAGATACGCAGTATTTT CASSQQGTSTDTQYF
TRBJ1-6 . TRBV25-1 16 . TGTGCCAGCAGTGTAGGGGCCGGCTCCTATAATTCACCCCTCCACTTT CASSVGAGSYNSPLHF
TRBJ2-1 . TRBV24-1 15 TRBD2 TGTGCCACCAGTGATGCTAGCGGGGGAAACAATGAGCAGTTCTTC CATSDASGGNNEQFF
TRBJ1-3 . TRBV12-3/TRBV12-4 13 TRBD1 TGTGCCAGCAGTTTAGATCTAGCCGGGACAGAAAATTTT CASSLDLAGTENF
TRBJ2-1 . TRBV19 14 TRBD2 TGTGCCAGTAGTATCCAGCGGGAGGGCCTTGAGCAGTTCTTC CASSIQREGLEQFF
TRBJ2-7 . TRBV19 14 TRBD1 TGTGCCAGTAGTATCGACAGGGGGACGTACGAGCAGTACTTC CASSIDRGTYEQYF
TRBJ1-1 . TRBV5-1 16 TRBD1 TGCGCCAGCAGCTTGGTTGGGACAGGGGAGTTCACTGAAGCTTTCTTT CASSLVGTGEFTEAFF
TRBJ2-1 . TRBV2 14 TRBD2 TGTGCCACCCCACCTAGCGGATCCTACAATGAGCAGTTCTTC CATPPSGSYNEQFF
TRBJ1-5 . TRBV30 17 . TGTGCCTGGGAATCGGGACACTCAAAACCTAGCAATCAGCCCCAGCATTTT CAWESGHSKPSNQPQHF
TRBJ1-5 . TRBV28 18 . TGTGCCAGCAGCATAGGGGGAAGCACAGGGTTGGGCAATCAGCCCCAGCATTTT CASSIGGSTGLGNQPQHF
TRBJ1-5 once TRBV4-3 16 TRBD1 TGCGCCAGCAGCCTGGAATCGGGACAGGGAAATCAGCCCCAGCATTTT CASSLESGQGNQPQHF
TRBJ1-5 . TRBV2 15 . TGTGCCAGCAGTGGCGAGACAGGAGACGGTCAGCCCCAGCATTTT CASSGETGDGQPQHF
TRBJ1-6 . TRBV5-6 15 . TGTGCCAGCAGCGCCTACCTAGGGCGGGATTCACCCCTCCACTTT CASSAYLGRDSPLHF
TRBJ2-7 . TRBV11-2 15 TRBD1 TGTGCCAGCAGCGGCCGGGACAGCCAACTGTACGAGCAGTACTTC CASSGRDSQLYEQYF
TRBJ2-7 . TRBV5-1 16 . TGCGCCAGCAGCTTGGTGGGGGGACAGACCGTTTACGAGCAGTACTTC CASSLVGGQTVYEQYF
TRBJ1-6 few TRBV3-1/TRBV3-2 19 TRBD1 TGTGCCAGCAGCCAAGATAGAAGACAGGGGGCCGGACCTAATTCACCCCTCCACTTT CASSQDRRQGAGPNSPLHF
TRBJ2-5 . TRBV3-1/TRBV3-2 14 . TGTGCCAGCAGCCAGAATCTAGTGGGAGAGACCCAGTACTTC CASSQNLVGETQYF
TRBJ1-1 . TRBV10-3 15 . TGTGCCATCAGTCACGTCTCAGGAATATCGACTGAAGCTTTCTTT CAISHVSGISTEAFF
TRBJ2-2 . TRBV7-6 18 TRBD2 TGTGCCAGCAGCCCTTCTTCGGCGGGGGGCGTTCGGGTCGGGGAGCTGTTTTTT CASSPSSAGGVRVGELFF
TRBJ2-1 . TRBV7-8 14 TRBD2 TGTGCCAGCAGCTCAAGGACTAGGATATATGAGCAGTTCTTC CASSSRTRIYEQFF
TRBJ2-1 . TRBV11-3 15 TRBD1 TGTGCCAGCAGCCCGCGGGACAGGGATATCAATGAGCAGTTCTTC CASSPRDRDINEQFF
TRBJ1-5 many TRBV6-5 13 TRBD1 TGTGCCAGCAATGGACAGGTCAATCAGCCCCAGCATTTT CASNGQVNQPQHF
TRBJ2-1 . TRBV6-2/TRBV6-3 15 . TGTGCCAGCAGTCCAGGGATGTATGGGTACAATGAGCAGTTCTTC CASSPGMYGYNEQFF
TRBJ1-1 . TRBV19 11 . TGTGCCAGTCAACCAGCGAATGAAGCTTTCTTT CASQPANEAFF
TRBJ1-5 once TRBV19 17 . TGTGCCAGTACCCCAAGGGGGGGGGCAGGGAGCAATCAGCCCCAGCATTTT CASTPRGGAGSNQPQHF
TRBJ1-5 . TRBV2 17 . TGTGCCAGCAGTGAAGGGCAGGGATATGGCAGCAATCAGCCCCAGCATTTT CASSEGQGYGSNQPQHF
TRBJ1-4 . TRBV18 16 . TGTGCCAGCTCATACTACTCGACAGCTCCTAATGAAAAACTGTTTTTT CASSYYSTAPNEKLFF
TRBJ1-2 once TRBV2 16 . TGTGCCAGCACCAACCTGCGACAGCCTCGGGCAAATGGCTACACCTTC CASTNLRQPRANGYTF
TRBJ2-1 . TRBV28 15 . TGTGCCAGCAGCCTACCCCTGGCAGGGCTCAATGAGCAGTTCTTC CASSLPLAGLNEQFF
TRBJ2-7 . TRBV27 13 . TGTGCCATCGGGGGAGGAAGGACCTACGAGCAGTACTTC CAIGGGRTYEQYF
TRBJ2-4 . TRBV11-2 17 TRBD1 TGTGCCAGCAGGAGAGGTCCGATGGACAGGGGGAAAAACATTCAGTACTTC CASRRGPMDRGKNIQYF
TRBJ2-1 few TRBV18 17 TRBD2 TGTGCCAGCTCATCCTCAGGGGAAGCGGGAGGGCCAGTCGAGCAGTTCTTC CASSSSGEAGGPVEQFF